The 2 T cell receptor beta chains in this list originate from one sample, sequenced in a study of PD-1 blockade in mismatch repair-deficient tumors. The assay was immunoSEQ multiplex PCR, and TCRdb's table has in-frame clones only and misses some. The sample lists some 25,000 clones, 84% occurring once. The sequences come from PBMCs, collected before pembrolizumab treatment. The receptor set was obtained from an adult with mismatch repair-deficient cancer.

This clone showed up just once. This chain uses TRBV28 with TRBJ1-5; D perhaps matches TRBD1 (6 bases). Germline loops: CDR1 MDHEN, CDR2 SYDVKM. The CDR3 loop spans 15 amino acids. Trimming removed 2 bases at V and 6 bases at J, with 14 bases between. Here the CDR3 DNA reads TGTGCCAGCAGTTTAGGACGGGGGGCAACTCAGCCCCAGCATTTT. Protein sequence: CASSLGRGATQPQHF.

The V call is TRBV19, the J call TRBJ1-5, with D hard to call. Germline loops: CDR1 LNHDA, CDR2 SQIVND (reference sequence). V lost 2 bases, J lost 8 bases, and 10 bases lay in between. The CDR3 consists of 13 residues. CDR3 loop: CASSITEIKPQHF. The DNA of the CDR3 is TGTGCCAGTAGTATAACAGAAATCAAGCCCCAGCATTTT.